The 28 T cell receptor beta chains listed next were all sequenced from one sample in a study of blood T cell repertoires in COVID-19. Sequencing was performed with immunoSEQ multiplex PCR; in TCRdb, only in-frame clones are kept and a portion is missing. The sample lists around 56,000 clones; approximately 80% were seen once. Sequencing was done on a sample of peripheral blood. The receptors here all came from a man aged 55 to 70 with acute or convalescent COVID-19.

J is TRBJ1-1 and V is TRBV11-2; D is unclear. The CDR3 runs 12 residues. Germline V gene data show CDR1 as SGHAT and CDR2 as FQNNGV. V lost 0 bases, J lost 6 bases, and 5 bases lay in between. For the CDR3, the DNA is TGTGCCAGCAGCTTAGATAGCGCTGAAGCTTTCTTT. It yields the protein CASSLDSAEAFF.

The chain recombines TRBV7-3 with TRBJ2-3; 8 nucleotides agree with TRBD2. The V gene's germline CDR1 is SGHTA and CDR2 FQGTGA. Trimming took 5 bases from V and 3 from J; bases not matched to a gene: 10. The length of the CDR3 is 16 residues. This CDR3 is CASSVGMGGGTDTQYF. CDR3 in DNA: TGTGCCAGCAGCGTCGGTATGGGCGGGGGGACAGATACGCAGTATTTT.

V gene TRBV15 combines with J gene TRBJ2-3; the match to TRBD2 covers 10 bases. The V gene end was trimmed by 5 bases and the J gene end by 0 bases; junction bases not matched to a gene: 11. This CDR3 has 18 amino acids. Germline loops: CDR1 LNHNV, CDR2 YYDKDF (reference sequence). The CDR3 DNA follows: TGTGCCACCAGCCCTCTAGCGGGGGTGGGTTCTAGCACAGATACGCAGTATTTT. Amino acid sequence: CATSPLAGVGSSTDTQYF.

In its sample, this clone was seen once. Here the CDR3 reads CASSLLNGVGTGELFF. CDR3 bases: TGTGCCAGCAGCTTGTTAAACGGGGTCGGGACCGGGGAGCTGTTTTTT. This sequence joins TRBV5-6 and TRBJ2-2; a weak D match, TRBD2 (5 bases). V lost 1 base and J lost 5, with 15 bases in between. The CDR3 runs 16 residues. Per germline, CDR1 SGHDT and CDR2 YYEEEE.

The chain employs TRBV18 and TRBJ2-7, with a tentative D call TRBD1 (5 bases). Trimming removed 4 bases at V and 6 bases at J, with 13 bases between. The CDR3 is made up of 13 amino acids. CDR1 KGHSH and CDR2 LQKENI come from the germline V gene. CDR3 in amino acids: CASSRDQQAEQYF. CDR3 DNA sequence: TGTGCCAGCTCACGGGATCAACAGGCCGAGCAGTACTTC.

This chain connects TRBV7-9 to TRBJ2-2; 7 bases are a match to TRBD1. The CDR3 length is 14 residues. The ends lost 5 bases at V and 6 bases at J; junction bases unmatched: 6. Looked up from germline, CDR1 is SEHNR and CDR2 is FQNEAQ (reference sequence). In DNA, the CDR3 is TGTGCCAGCAGCCCAGACAGGGTGGCCGGGGAGCTGTTTTTT. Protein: CASSPDRVAGELFF.

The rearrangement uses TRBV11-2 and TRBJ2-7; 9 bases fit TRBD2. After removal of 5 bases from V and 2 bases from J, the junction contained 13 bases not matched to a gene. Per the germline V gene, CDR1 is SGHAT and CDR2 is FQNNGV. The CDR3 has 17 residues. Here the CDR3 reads CASSPGDGGGVAYEQYF. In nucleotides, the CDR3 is TGTGCCAGCAGCCCGGGGGATGGCGGGGGGGTAGCCTACGAGCAGTACTTC.

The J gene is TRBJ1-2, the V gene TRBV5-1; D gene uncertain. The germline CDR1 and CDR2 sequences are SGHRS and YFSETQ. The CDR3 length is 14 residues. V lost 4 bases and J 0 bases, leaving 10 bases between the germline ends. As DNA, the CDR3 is TGCGCCAGCAGCGTTGACGGAGCTAACTATGGCTACACCTTC. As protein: CASSVDGANYGYTF. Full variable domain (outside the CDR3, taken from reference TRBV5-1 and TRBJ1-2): KAGVTQTPRYLIKTRGQQVTLSCSPISGHRSVSWYQQTPGQGLQFLFEYFSETQRNKGNFPGRFSGRQFSNSRSEMNVSTLELGDSALYLCASSVDGANYGYTFGSGTRLTVV.

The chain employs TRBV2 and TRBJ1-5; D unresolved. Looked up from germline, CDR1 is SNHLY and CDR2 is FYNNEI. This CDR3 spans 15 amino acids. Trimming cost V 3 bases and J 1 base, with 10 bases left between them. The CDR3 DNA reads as TGTGCCAGCAGTGAGGGCATTGTCAGCAATCAGCCCCAGCATTTT. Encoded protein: CASSEGIVSNQPQHF.

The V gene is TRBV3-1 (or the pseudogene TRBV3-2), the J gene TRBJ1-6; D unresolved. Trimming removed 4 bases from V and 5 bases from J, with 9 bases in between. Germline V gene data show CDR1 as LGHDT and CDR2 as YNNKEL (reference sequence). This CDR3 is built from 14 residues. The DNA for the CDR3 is TGTGCCAGCAGCCCCCTTAATGATAATTCACCCCTCCACTTT. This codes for CASSPLNDNSPLHF.

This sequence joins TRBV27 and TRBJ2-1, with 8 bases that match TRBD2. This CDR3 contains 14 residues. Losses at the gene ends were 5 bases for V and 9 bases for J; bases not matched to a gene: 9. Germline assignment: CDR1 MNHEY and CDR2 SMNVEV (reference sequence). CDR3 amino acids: CASSTAGGRGEQFF. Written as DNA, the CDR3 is TGTGCCAGCAGTACCGCGGGGGGAAGGGGTGAGCAGTTCTTC.

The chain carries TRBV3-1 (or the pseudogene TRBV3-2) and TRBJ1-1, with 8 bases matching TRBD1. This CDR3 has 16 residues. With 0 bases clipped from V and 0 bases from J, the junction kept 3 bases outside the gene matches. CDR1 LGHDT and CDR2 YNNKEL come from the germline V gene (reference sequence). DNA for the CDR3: TGTGCCAGCAGCCAAGATGACAGGGGAATGAACACTGAAGCTTTCTTT. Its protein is CASSQDDRGMNTEAFF.

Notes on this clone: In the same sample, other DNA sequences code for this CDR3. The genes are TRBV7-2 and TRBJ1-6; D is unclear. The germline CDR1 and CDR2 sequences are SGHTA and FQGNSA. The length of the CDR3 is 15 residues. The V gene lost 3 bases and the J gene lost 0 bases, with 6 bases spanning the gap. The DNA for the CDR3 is TGTGCCAGCAGCTTGGGGAGCTCCTATAATTCACCCCTCCACTTT. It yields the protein CASSLGSSYNSPLHF.

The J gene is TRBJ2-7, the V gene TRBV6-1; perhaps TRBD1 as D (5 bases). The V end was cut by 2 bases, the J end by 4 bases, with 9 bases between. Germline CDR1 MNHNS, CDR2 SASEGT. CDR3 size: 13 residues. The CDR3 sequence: CASSETTGYEQYF. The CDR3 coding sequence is TGTGCCAGCAGTGAAACCACAGGTTACGAGCAGTACTTC.

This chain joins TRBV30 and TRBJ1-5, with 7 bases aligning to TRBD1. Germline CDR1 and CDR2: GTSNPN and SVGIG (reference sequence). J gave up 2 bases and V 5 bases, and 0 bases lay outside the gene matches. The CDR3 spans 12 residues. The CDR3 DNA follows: TGTGCCTGGGGACAGGGCAATCAGCCCCAGCATTTT. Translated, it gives CAWGQGNQPQHF.

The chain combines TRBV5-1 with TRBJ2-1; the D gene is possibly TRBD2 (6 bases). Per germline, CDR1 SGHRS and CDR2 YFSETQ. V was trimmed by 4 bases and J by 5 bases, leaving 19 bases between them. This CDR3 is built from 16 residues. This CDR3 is CASSPAGRGGNNEQFF. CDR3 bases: TGCGCCAGCAGCCCAGCTGGGCGGGGCGGTAACAATGAGCAGTTCTTC.

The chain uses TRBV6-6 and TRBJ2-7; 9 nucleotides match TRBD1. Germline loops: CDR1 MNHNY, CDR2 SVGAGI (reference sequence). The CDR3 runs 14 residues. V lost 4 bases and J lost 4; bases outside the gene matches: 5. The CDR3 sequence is CASSLAQGAYEQYF. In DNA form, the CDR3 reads TGTGCCAGCAGTTTGGCACAGGGGGCGTACGAGCAGTACTTC.

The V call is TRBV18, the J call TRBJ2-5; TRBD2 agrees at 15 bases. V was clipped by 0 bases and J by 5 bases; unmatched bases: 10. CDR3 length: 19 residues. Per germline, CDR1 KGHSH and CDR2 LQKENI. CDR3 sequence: CASSPPGLAGGKNSETQYF. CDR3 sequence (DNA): TGTGCCAGCTCACCACCGGGACTAGCGGGGGGAAAGAACTCGGAGACCCAGTACTTC.

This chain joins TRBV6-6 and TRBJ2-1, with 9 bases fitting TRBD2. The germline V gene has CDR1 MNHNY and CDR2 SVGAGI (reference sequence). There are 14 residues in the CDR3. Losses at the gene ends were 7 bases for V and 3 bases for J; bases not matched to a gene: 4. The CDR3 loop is CASMELAGYNEQFF. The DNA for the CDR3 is TGTGCCAGCATGGAACTAGCGGGCTACAATGAGCAGTTCTTC.

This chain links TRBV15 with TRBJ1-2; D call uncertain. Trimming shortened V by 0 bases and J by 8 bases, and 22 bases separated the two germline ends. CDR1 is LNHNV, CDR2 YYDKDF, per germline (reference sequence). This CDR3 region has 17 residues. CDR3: CATSRDSSGRNVRGYTF. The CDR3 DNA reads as TGTGCCACCAGCAGAGATTCGAGCGGGAGGAATGTAAGGGGCTACACCTTC.

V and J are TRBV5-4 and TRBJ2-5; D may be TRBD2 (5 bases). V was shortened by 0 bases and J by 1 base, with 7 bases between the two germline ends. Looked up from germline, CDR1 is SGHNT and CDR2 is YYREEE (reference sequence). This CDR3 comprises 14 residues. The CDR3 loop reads CASSLAGIQETQYF. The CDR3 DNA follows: TGTGCCAGCAGCTTGGCCGGGATCCAAGAGACCCAGTACTTC.

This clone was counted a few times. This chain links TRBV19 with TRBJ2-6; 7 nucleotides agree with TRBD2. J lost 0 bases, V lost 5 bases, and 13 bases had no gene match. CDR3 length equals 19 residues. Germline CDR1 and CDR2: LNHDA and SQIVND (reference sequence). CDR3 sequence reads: CASSPRLASGGSGANVLTF. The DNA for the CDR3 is TGTGCCAGTAGTCCCAGGCTCGCTAGCGGAGGCTCTGGGGCCAACGTCCTGACTTTC.

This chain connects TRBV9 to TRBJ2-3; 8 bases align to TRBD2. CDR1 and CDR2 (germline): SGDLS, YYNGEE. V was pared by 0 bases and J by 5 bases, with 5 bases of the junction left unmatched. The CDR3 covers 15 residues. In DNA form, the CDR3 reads TGTGCCAGCAGCGTAGGGGCGGGGGGCGTAGATACGCAGTATTTT. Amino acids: CASSVGAGGVDTQYF.

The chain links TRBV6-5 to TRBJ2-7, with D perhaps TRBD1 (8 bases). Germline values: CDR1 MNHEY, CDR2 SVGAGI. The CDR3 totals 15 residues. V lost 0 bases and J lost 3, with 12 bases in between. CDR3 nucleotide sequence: TGTGCCAGCAGTTACTCTCACAGGGGGGGCTACGAGCAGTACTTC. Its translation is CASSYSHRGGYEQYF.

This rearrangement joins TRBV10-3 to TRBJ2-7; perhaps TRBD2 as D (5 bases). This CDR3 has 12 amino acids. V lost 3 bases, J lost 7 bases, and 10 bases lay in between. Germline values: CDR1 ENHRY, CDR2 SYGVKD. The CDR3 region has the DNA TGTGCCATCAGTGAAGTGGGCGGGGAGCAGTACTTC. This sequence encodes CAISEVGGEQYF.

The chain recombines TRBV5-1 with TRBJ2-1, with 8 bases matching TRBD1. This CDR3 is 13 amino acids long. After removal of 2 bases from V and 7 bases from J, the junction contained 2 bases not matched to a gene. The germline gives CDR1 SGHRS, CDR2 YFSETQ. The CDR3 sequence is CASSLRQGNEQFF. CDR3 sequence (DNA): TGCGCCAGCAGCTTACGACAGGGGAATGAGCAGTTCTTC.

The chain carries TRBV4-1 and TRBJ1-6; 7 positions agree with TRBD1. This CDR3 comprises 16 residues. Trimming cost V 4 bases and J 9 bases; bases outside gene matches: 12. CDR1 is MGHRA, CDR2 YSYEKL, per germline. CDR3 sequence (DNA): TGCGCCAGCAGCCCTATCCTCCGGACAGGCGGTTCACCCCTCCACTTT. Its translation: CASSPILRTGGSPLHF.

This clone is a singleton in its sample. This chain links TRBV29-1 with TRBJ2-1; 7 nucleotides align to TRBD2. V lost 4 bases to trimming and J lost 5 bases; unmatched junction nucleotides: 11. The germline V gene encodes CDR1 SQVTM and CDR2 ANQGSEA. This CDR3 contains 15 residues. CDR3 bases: TGCAGCGTTGCATACGGCCTAGCGGTGAACAATGAGCAGTTCTTC. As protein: CSVAYGLAVNNEQFF.